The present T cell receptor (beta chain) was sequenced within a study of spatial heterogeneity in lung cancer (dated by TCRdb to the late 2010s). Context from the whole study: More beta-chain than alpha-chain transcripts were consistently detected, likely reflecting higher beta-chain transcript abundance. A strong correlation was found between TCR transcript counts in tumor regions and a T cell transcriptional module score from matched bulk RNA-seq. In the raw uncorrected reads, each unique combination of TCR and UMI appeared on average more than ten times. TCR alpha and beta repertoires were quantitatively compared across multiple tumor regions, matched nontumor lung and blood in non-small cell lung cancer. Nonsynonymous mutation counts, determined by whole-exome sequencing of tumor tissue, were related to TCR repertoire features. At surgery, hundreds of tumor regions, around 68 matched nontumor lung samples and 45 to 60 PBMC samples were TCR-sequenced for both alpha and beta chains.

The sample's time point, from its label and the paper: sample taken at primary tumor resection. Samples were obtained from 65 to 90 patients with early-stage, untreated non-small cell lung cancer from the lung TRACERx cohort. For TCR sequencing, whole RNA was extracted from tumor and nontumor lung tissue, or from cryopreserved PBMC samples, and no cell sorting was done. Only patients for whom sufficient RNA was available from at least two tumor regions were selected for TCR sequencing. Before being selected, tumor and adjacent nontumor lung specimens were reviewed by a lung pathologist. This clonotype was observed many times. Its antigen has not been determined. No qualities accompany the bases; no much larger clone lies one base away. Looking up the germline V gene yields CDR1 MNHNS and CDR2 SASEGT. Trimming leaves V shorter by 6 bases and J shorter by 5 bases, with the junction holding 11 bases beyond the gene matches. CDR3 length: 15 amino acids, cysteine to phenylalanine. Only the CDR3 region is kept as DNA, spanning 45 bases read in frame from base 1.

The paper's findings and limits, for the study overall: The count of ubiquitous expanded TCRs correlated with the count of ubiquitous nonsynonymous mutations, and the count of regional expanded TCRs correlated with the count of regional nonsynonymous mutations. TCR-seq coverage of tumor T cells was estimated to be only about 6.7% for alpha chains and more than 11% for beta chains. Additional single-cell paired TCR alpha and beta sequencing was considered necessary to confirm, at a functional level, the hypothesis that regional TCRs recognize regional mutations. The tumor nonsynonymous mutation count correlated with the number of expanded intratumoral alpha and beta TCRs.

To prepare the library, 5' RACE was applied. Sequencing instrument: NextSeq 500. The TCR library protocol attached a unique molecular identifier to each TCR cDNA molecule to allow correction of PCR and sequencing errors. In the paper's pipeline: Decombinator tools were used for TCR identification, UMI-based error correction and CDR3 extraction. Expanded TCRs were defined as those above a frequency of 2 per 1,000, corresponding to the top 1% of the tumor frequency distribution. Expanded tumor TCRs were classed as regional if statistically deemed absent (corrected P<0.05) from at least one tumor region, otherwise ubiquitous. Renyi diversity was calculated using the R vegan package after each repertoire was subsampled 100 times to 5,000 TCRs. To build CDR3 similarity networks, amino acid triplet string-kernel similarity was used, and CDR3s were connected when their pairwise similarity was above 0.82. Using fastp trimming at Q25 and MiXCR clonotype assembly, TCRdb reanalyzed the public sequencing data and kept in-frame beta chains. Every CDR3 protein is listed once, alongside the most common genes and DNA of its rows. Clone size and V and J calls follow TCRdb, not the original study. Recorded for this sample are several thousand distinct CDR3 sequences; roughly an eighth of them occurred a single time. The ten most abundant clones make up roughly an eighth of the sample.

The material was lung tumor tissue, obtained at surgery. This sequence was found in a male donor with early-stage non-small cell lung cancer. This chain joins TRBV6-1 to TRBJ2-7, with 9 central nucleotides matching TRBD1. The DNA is TGTGCCAGCAGAGAGCGACAGGGGGAAGGCAACGAGCAGTACTTC. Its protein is CASRERQGEGNEQYF.